These 18 T cell receptor beta chains came from one sample sequenced in a study of blood T cells in healthy people across ages. A second PCR of roughly 7 to 11 cycles used a sample-barcoded 5' primer and a J-beta primer mix. TCRdb re-called the 5' RACE reads through MiXCR, storing one row per CDR3 protein. This sample has about 1,500,000 distinct CDR3 sequences, with 28% found just once. The sequenced sample consisted of blood. The source of these receptors is a woman aged 25 to 45 in good health.

There are many counts of this clonotype. The V and J genes are TRBV27 and TRBJ1-2; D not certain. The V gene's germline CDR1 is MNHEY and CDR2 SMNVEV (reference sequence). With 0 bases removed from V and 3 bases from J, the gap between germline ends came to 5 bases. The CDR3 spans 13 residues. CDR3 amino acids: CASSLSPDYGYTF. The CDR3 DNA is TGTGCCAGCAGTTTATCTCCAGACTATGGCTACACCTTC.

This clonotype showed up many times. The chain combines TRBV7-3 with TRBJ2-1, with D perhaps TRBD2 (6 bases). This CDR3 has 16 amino acids. V lost 4 bases to trimming and J lost 8 bases, with 21 bases between them. Per the germline V gene, CDR1 is SGHTA and CDR2 is FQGTGA. The CDR3 DNA reads as TGTGCCAGCAGCTCCGGAGGGGCTAACAGGTGGGATGAGCAGTTCTTC. This gives the protein CASSSGGANRWDEQFF.

With respect to this clonotype: A much larger clone differs by one base, so this may be a read error. The chain employs TRBV20-1 and TRBJ2-1; 7 nucleotides agree with TRBD2. The DNA end favors TRBJ2-7, so the J call may be wrong. The CDR3 is 15 amino acids. Germline CDR1 DFQATT, CDR2 SNEGSKA (reference sequence). The CDR3 sequence is CSARGLTSSYNEQYF. The CDR3 DNA reads TGCAGTGCTAGGGGCCTGACTAGCTCCTACAATGAGCAGTACTTC.

The rearrangement joins TRBV30 to TRBJ2-5; 10 nucleotides agree with TRBD1. V was clipped by 2 bases and J by 11 bases; unmatched bases: 14. The CDR3 contains 15 residues. The germline CDR1 and CDR2 sequences are GTSNPN and SVGIG (reference sequence). The CDR3 region is CAWSTPGQGKYGQYF. CDR3 coding DNA: TGTGCCTGGAGTACCCCGGGACAGGGGAAGTACGGGCAGTACTTC.

The chain combines TRBV7-2 with TRBJ2-1; 7 bases fit TRBD2. This CDR3 has 15 amino acids. Germline-derived CDR1 and CDR2 are SGHTA and FQGNSA. J gave up 4 bases and V 7 bases, and 10 bases lay outside the gene matches. The CDR3: CASNWVAGQYNEQFF. DNA of the CDR3: TGTGCCAGCAACTGGGTAGCGGGCCAATACAATGAGCAGTTCTTC.

The table lists this clonotype with many counts. V and J are TRBV18 and TRBJ1-1, with D hard to call. The germline V gene encodes CDR1 KGHSH and CDR2 LQKENI. The CDR3 loop spans 13 amino acids. V lost 1 base, J lost 0 bases, and 3 bases lay in between. The CDR3 nucleotides read TGTGCCAGCTCACCACAAGTGAACACTGAAGCTTTCTTT. This encodes CASSPQVNTEAFF.

This clonotype was observed at least ten times. This sequence joins TRBV2 and TRBJ1-2; D not certain. In germline, CDR1 is SNHLY, CDR2 FYNNEI. The CDR3 runs to 12 residues. Here the CDR3 reads CADLQAGYGYTF. Written as DNA, the CDR3 is TGTGCAGACCTGCAGGCGGGATATGGCTACACCTTC. Using reference TRBV2 and TRBJ1-2 for the parts outside the CDR3, the full variable domain is EPEVTQTPSHQVTQMGQEVILRCVPISNHLYFYWYRQILGQKVEFLVSFYNNEISEKSEIFDDQFSVERPDGSNFTLKIRSTKLEDSAMYFCADLQAGYGYTFGSGTRLTVV.

V and J are TRBV6-6 and TRBJ2-6; D is unresolved. Germline V gene sequence: CDR1 MNHNY, CDR2 SVGAGI (reference sequence). The CDR3 contains 16 residues. With 5 bases removed from V and 4 bases from J, the gap between germline ends came to 15 bases. The CDR3 loop is CASSPTLLGGANVLTF. The DNA of the CDR3 is TGTGCCAGCAGTCCTACACTTTTGGGGGGGGCCAACGTCCTGACTTTC.

In this sample, this clonotype turned up a few times. The chain couples TRBV13 to TRBJ1-6; tentatively, D is TRBD1 (5 bases). Trimming stripped 4 bases from V and 6 bases from J, with 13 bases between. Germline V gene data show CDR1 as PRHDT and CDR2 as FYEKMQ (reference sequence). This CDR3 contains 15 residues. For the CDR3, the DNA is TGTGCCAGCAGCTCTCCAGGGAATGGTAATTCACCCCTCCACTTT. As protein: CASSSPGNGNSPLHF.

The chain has TRBV20-1 and TRBJ2-1; D uncertain. This CDR3 is 12 amino acids long. The germline gives CDR1 DFQATT, CDR2 SNEGSKA (reference sequence). V lost 3 bases to trimming and J lost 7 bases, with 10 bases between them. CDR3: CSARSPLNEQFF. CDR3 DNA sequence: TGCAGTGCTAGGTCTCCCCTTAATGAGCAGTTCTTC.

This clonotype was counted between two and nine times. V and J are TRBV10-1 and TRBJ1-1; D remains ambiguous. Germline-derived CDR1 and CDR2 are WNHNN and SYGVQD (reference sequence). Between the trimmed V and J ends, which lost 7 bases and 8 bases, there was a span of 17 bases. The CDR3 length is 13 residues. CDR3 sequence reads: CASTENRFGEAFF. In DNA form, the CDR3 reads TGCGCCAGCACCGAGAATCGGTTCGGCGAAGCTTTCTTT.

The chain carries TRBV7-2 and TRBJ2-5; TRBD2 agrees at 8 bases. The CDR3 covers 15 residues. Germline V gene lookup returns CDR1 SGHTA and CDR2 FQGNSA. The junction had 7 bases not matched to a gene; V was cut back by 5 bases and J by 2 bases. The DNA for the CDR3 is TGTGCCAGCAGCAGGGGACTAGGAAGGCAAGAGACCCAGTACTTC. It encodes CASSRGLGRQETQYF. The full variable domain, with the rest looked up from reference TRBV7-2 and TRBJ2-5, is GAGVSQSPSNKVTEKGKDVELRCDPISGHTALYWYRQSLGQGLEFLIYFQGNSAPDKSGLPSDRFSAERTGGSVSTLTIQRTQQEDSAVYLCASSRGLGRQETQYFGPGTRLLVL.

The sample holds many counts of this clonotype. CDR3 nucleotide sequence: TGTGCCAGCAGTTTAACGCCTAGCGGTTGGGATGAGCAGTTCTTC. Amino acid sequence: CASSLTPSGWDEQFF. V gene TRBV27 combines with J gene TRBJ2-1; 7 bases line up with TRBD2. Germline CDR1 reads MNHEY; CDR2 reads SMNVEV (reference sequence). V was pared by 2 bases and J by 8 bases, with 9 bases of the junction left unmatched. The CDR3 runs 15 residues.

The rearrangement uses TRBV11-2 and TRBJ1-2, with D possibly TRBD1 on 6 matching bases. The germline V gene encodes CDR1 SGHAT and CDR2 FQNNGV. This CDR3 region has 15 residues. Trimming removed 2 bases from V and 4 bases from J, with 14 bases in between. The CDR3 loop is CASSLLPTDSYGYTF. CDR3 nucleotides: TGTGCCAGCAGCTTATTGCCTACGGACAGCTATGGCTACACCTTC.

V gene TRBV21-1 combines with J gene TRBJ2-1; the table names TRBD1, a call not compared with the DNA. TRBV21-1 is reported as a pseudogene. The CDR3 runs 17 residues. The CDR3 here is CASSTAKPGQGKNEQFF. The CDR3 DNA reads TGTGCCAGCAGCACTGCAAAACCGGGACAGGGAAAGAATGAGCAGTTCTTC.

The sample holds many counts of this clonotype. This chain joins TRBV29-1 and TRBJ2-7, with TRBD1 identical over 9 bases. The CDR3 totals 16 residues. Germline CDR1 SQVTM, CDR2 ANQGSEA. Germline trimming cut 4 bases from V and 3 bases from J; bases unmatched to any gene: 13. The CDR3 DNA sequence: TGCAGCGTTGTCACCTTATTCGGGACAGGGTTCTACGAGCAGTACTTC. This gives the protein CSVVTLFGTGFYEQYF.

This clonotype was recorded at least ten times. The V gene is TRBV29-1, the J gene TRBJ2-7; 7 bases line up with TRBD2. The trim removed 6 bases at V and 0 bases at J, leaving 8 bases unmatched. Per germline, CDR1 SQVTM and CDR2 ANQGSEA. CDR3 size: 14 residues. CDR3 sequence: CSVSGVRASYEQYF. As DNA, the CDR3 is TGCAGCGTGAGCGGGGTTAGAGCCTCCTACGAGCAGTACTTC.

V gene TRBV24-1 combines with J gene TRBJ2-1; 12 positions match TRBD2. The CDR3 totals 13 residues. Unmatched junction bases numbered 7, after V lost 11 bases and J lost 9 bases. In germline, CDR1 is KGHDR, CDR2 SFDVKD. The CDR3 DNA reads as TGTGCCATCTCGACTAGCGGGGGTCGTGAGCAGTTCTTC. Protein product: CAISTSGGREQFF.